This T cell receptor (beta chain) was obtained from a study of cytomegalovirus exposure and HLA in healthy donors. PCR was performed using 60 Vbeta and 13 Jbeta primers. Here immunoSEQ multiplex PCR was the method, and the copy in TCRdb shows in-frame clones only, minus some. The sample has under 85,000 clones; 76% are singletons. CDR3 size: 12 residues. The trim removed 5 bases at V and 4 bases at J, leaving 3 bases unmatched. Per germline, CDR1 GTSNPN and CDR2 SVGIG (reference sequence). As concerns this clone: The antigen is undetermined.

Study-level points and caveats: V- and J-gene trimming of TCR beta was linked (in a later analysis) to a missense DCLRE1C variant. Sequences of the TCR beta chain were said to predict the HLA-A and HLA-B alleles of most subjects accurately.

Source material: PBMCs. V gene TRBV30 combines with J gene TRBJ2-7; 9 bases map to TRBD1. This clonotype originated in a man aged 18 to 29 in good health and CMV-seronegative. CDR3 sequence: CAWGTGLYEQYF. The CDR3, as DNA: TGTGCCTGGGGGACAGGGTTGTACGAGCAGTACTTC.